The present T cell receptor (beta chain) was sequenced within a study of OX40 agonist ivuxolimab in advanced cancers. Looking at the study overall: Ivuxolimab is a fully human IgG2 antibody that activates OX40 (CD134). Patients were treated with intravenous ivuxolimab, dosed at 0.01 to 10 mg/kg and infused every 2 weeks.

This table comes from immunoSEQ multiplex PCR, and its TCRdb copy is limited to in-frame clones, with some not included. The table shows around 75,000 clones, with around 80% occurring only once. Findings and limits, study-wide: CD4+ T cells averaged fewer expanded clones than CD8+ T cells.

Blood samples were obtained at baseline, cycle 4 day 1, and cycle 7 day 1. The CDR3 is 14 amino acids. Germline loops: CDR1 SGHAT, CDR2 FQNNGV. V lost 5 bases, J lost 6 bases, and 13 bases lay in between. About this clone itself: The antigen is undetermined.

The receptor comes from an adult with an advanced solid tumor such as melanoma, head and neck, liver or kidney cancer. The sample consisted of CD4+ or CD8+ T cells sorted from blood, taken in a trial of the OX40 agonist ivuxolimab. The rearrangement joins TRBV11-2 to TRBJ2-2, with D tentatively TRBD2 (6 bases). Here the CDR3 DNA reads TGTGCCAGCAGCCGTCAGGGAGGTGCCGGGGAGCTGTTTTTT. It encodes CASSRQGGAGELFF.